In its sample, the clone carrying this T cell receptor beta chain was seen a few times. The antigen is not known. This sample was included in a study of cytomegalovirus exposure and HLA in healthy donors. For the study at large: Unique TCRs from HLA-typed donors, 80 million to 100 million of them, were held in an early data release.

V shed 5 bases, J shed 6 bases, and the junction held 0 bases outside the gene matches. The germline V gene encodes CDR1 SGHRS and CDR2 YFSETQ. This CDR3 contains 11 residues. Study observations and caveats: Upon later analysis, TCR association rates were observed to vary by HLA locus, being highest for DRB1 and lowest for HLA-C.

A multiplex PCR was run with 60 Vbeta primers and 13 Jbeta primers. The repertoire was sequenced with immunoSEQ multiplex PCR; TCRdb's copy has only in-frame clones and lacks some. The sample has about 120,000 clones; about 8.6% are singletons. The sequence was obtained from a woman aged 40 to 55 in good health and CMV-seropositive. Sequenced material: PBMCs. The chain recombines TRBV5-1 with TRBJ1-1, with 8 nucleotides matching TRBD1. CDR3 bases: TGCGCCAGCAGGACAGGGGCTGAAGCTTTCTTT. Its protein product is CASRTGAEAFF.